This entry describes one TCR beta chain. The data are from a study of blood T cell repertoires in COVID-19. Background on the study: COVID-19 samples from acute and convalescent phases originated in the United States, Italy and Spain.

Cohort assignment relied on participant-reported clinical history. In the original processing: Cell counts per sample came from amplifying reference gene primers. The data were produced by immunoSEQ multiplex PCR, yet TCRdb's version contains in-frame clones alone and is incomplete. Clone size and V and J calls were adopted from that table, with D and trimming inferred from the DNA. This table has a few hundred thousand clones, roughly 91% appearing once. Material: PBMCs or T cells enriched from blood (not recorded which). This receptor was taken from a man aged 40-50 years who had recovered from COVID-19.

The chain's CDR3 is CASSLASSREVGYTF. The CDR3 nucleotides read TGCGCCAGCAGCTTGGCTTCTTCCAGGGAAGTTGGCTACACCTTC. This chain joins TRBV5-1 and TRBJ1-2; tentative D call: TRBD1 (5 bases). Trimming removed 0 bases from V and 7 bases from J, with 16 bases in between. The CDR3 has 15 amino acids. Germline CDR1 SGHRS, CDR2 YFSETQ.